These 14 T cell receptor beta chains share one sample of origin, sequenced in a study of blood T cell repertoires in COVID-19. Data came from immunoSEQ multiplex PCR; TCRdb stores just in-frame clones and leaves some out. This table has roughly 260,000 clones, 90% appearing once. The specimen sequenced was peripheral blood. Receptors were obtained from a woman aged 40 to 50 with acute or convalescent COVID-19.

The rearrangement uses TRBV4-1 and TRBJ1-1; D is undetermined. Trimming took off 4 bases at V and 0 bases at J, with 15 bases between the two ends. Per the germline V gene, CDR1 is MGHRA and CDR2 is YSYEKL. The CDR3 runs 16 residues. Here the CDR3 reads CASSLPLGAMNTEAFF. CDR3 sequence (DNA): TGCGCCAGCAGCCTTCCCCTAGGCGCAATGAACACTGAAGCTTTCTTT.

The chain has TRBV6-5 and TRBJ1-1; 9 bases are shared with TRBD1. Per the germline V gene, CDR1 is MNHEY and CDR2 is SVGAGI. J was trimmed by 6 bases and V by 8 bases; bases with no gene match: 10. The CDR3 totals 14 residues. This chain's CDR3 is CASVFGQGRAEAFF. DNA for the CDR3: TGTGCCAGCGTCTTCGGACAGGGGAGAGCTGAAGCTTTCTTT.

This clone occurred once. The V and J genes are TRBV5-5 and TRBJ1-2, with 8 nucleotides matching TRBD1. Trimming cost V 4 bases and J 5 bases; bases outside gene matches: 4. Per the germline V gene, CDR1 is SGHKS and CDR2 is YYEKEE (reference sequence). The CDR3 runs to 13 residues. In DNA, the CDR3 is TGTGCCAGCAGCGCAGGGGGCGTTTATGGCTACACCTTC. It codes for CASSAGGVYGYTF. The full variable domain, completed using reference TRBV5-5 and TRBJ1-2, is DAGVTQSPTHLIKTRGQQVTLRCSPISGHKSVSWYQQVLGQGPQFIFQYYEKEERGRGNFPDRFSARQFPNYSSELNVNALLLGDSALYLCASSAGGVYGYTFGSGTRLTVV.

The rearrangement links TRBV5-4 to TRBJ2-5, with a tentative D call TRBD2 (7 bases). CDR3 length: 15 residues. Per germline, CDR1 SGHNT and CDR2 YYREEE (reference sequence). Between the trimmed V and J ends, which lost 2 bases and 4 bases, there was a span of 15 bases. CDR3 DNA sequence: TGTGCCAGCAGCTTTGGAGGGGGGGCCGCAGAGACCCAGTACTTC. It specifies CASSFGGGAAETQYF.

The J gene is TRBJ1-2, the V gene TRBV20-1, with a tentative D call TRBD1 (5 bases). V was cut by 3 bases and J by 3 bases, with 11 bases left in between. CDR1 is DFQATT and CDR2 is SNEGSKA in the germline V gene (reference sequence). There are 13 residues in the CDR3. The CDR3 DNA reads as TGCAGTGCTAGTACGGGGGTGGACTATGGCTACACCTTC. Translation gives CSASTGVDYGYTF.

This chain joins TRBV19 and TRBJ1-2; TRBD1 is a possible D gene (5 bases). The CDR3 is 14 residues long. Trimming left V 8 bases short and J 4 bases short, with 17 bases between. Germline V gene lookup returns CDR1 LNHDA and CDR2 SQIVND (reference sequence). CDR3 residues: CASVRDSVGYGYTF. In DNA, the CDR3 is TGTGCCAGTGTGCGGGACTCCGTAGGCTATGGCTACACCTTC.

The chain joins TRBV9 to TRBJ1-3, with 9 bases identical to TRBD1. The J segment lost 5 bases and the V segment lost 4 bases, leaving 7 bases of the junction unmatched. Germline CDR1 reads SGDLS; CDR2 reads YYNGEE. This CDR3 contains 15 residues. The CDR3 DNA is TGTGCCAGCAGCCCAAAGACAGGGGGAAGAAACACCATATATTTT. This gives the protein CASSPKTGGRNTIYF.

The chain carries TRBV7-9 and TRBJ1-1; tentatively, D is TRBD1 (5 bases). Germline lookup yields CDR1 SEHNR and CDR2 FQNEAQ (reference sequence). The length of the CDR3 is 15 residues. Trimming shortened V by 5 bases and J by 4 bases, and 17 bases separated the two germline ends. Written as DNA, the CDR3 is TGTGCCAGCAGCCGGGCACAGGTCTTGGGCACTGAAGCTTTCTTT. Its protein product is CASSRAQVLGTEAFF.

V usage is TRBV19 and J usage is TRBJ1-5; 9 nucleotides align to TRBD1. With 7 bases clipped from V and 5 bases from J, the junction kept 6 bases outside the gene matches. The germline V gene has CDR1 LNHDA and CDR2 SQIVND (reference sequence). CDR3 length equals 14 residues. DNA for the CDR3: TGTGCCAGTAAGATACAGGGGGCCGATCAGCCCCAGCATTTT. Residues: CASKIQGADQPQHF.

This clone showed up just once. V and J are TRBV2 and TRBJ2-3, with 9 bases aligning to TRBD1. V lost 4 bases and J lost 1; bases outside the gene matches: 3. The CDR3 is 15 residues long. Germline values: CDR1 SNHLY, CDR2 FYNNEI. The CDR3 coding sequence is TGTGCCAGCAGTGCGAGGACAGGGGGCACAGATACGCAGTATTTT. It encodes CASSARTGGTDTQYF. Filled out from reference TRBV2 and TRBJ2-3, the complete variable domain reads EPEVTQTPSHQVTQMGQEVILRCVPISNHLYFYWYRQILGQKVEFLVSFYNNEISEKSEIFDDQFSVERPDGSNFTLKIRSTKLEDSAMYFCASSARTGGTDTQYFGPGTRLTVL.

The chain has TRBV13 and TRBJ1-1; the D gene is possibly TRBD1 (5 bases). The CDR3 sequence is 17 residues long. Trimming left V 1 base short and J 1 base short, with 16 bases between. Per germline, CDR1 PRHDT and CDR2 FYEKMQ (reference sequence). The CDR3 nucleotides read TGTGCCAGCAGCTTAGAGAGTTTGGGACTCAAGAACACTGAAGCTTTCTTT. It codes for CASSLESLGLKNTEAFF.

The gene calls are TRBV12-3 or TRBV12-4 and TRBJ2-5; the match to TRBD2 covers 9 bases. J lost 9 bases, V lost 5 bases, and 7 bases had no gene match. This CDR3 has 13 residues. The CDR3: CASSQLAGAAQYF. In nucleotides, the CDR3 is TGTGCCAGCAGTCAATTAGCGGGGGCGGCCCAGTACTTC.

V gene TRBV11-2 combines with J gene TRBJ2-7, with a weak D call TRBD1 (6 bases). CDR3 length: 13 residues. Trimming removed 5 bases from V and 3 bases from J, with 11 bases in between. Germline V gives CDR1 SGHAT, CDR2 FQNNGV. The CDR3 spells CASSRPDSYEQYV. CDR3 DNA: TGTGCCAGCAGCCGCCCGGACAGCTACGAGCAGTACGTC.

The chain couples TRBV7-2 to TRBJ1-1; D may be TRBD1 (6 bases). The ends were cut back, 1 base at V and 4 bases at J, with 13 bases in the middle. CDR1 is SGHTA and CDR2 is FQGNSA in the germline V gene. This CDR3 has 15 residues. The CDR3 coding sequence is TGTGCCAGCAGCTTAGTCGGGGGGCAAGGCACTGAAGCTTTCTTT. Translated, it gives CASSLVGGQGTEAFF.